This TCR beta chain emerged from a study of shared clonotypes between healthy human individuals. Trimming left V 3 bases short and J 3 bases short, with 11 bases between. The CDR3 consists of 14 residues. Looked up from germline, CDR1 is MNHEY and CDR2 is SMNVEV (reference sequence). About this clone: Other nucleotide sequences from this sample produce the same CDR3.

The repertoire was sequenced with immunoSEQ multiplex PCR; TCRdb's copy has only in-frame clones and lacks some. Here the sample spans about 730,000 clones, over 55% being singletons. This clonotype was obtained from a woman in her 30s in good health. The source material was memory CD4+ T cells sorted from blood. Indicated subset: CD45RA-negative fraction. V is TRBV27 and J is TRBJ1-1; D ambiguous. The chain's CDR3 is CASSLRVGYTEAFF. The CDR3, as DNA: TGTGCCAGCAGTTTGAGGGTTGGGTACACTGAAGCTTTCTTT.